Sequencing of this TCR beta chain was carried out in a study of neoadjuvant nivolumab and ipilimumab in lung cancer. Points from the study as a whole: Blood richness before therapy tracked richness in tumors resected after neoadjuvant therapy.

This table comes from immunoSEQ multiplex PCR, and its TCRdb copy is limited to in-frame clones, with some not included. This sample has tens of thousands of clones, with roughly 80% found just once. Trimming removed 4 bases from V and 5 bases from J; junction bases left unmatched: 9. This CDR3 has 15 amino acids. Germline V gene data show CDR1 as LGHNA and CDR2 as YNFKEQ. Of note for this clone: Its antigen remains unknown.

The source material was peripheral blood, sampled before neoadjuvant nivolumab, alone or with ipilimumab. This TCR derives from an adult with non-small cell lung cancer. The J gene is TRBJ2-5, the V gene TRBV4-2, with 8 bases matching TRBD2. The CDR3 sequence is CASSPGGTLGETQYF. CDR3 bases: TGTGCCAGCAGCCCGGGGGGGACCCTCGGGGAGACCCAGTACTTC.